Sequencing of this T cell receptor beta chain was carried out in a study of beta chain features in type 1 diabetes. Broader study findings: Across patients, naive, central memory and Treg TCRB repertoires exhibited apparently greater similarity than was observed across healthy donors.

cDNA synthesis used the whole RNA isolate, giving expressed TCRB sequences. The method was immunoSEQ multiplex PCR; TCRdb's version includes in-frame clones alone and lacks a portion of them. The data show some 160,000 clones, approximately 8.4% seen once. This clone was seen repeatedly, ten times or more. Its matching antigen is unknown. The receptor comes from a woman in her late teens or twenties in good health. Sequencing was performed on central memory CD4+ T cells from blood.

CDR3 DNA sequence: TGTGCCAGCAAAGGGACAGGGAATAGTTTTGCGGAGTACTTC. Its translation: CASKGTGNSFAEYF. This rearrangement joins TRBV6-1 to TRBJ2-7, with 9 bases identical to TRBD1. The CDR3 consists of 14 residues. Germline V lookup: CDR1 MNHNS, CDR2 SASEGT. The V gene end was trimmed by 7 bases and the J gene end by 11 bases; junction bases not matched to a gene: 15.